This T cell receptor (beta chain) comes out of a study of cytomegalovirus exposure and HLA in healthy donors. 13 Jbeta primers and 60 Vbeta primers were used for the PCR. Some clones are missing from TCRdb's copy, which holds only in-frame ones; the method was immunoSEQ multiplex PCR. The table lists about 130,000 clones, over 80% of them singletons. Germline values: CDR1 SGHAT, CDR2 FQNNGV. This CDR3 spans 13 amino acids. Trimming took off 5 bases at V and 6 bases at J, with 11 bases between the two ends. Material: PBMCs. This chain uses TRBV11-2 with TRBJ2-1, with D unclear. The source is a boy younger than 18 in good health and CMV-seronegative. The CDR3 DNA reads TGTGCCAGCAGCGTCAGACTTTTCAATGAGCAGTTCTTC. This gives the protein CASSVRLFNEQFF.